The 17 T cell receptor beta chains below all came from one sample that was sequenced in a study of blood T cell repertoires in COVID-19. This table comes from immunoSEQ multiplex PCR, and its TCRdb copy is limited to in-frame clones, with some not included. Here the sample spans roughly 230,000 clones, around four fifths being singletons. The specimen was peripheral blood. The receptors shown here come from a man aged 45-65 years with acute or convalescent COVID-19.

This chain connects TRBV3-1 (or the pseudogene TRBV3-2) to TRBJ1-5; TRBD1 aligns across 7 bases. This CDR3 has 14 amino acids. Germline CDR1 LGHDT, CDR2 YNNKEL (reference sequence). Losses at the gene ends were 5 bases for V and 3 bases for J; bases not matched to a gene: 4. CDR3 residues: CASSAGQNNQPQHF. For the CDR3, the DNA is TGTGCCAGCAGCGCGGGACAGAACAATCAGCCCCAGCATTTT.

V gene TRBV28 combines with J gene TRBJ2-2, with TRBD1 matching over 10 bases. Germline assignment: CDR1 MDHEN and CDR2 SYDVKM. The CDR3 has 16 amino acids. J lost 7 bases, V lost 6 bases, and 11 bases had no gene match. The chain's CDR3 is CASRTPGQGLGGELFF. Here the CDR3 DNA reads TGTGCCAGCAGGACACCGGGACAGGGGCTTGGCGGGGAGCTGTTTTTT.

J is TRBJ1-2 and V is TRBV30, with D possibly being TRBD1 (5 bases). Germline CDR1 reads GTSNPN; CDR2 reads SVGIG (reference sequence). Deletions cut 2 bases from V and 8 bases from J, with 12 bases between. The CDR3 is made up of 12 amino acids. The CDR3 loop reads CAWSPRTRGYTF. The CDR3 coding sequence is TGTGCCTGGAGTCCCCGGACACGCGGCTACACCTTC.

This clone was observed once. The CDR3 reads CASAMGLLQGQETQYF. The DNA of the CDR3 is TGTGCCAGCGCTATGGGTCTACTACAGGGCCAAGAGACCCAGTACTTC. This chain joins TRBV19 and TRBJ2-5; TRBD1 might be the D (6 bases). The CDR3 has 16 amino acids. Looked up from germline, CDR1 is LNHDA and CDR2 is SQIVND (reference sequence). Trimming removed 9 bases from V and 1 base from J, with 21 bases in between.

The chain couples TRBV9 to TRBJ2-1; D might be TRBD2 (7 bases). Per germline, CDR1 SGDLS and CDR2 YYNGEE. The CDR3 loop spans 16 amino acids. The germline V and J ends were trimmed by 3 bases and 2 bases, with 15 bases remaining between them. The CDR3 DNA reads TGTGCCAGCAGCGGGGGGGCGGGAGTCGCCTACAATGAGCAGTTCTTC. It encodes CASSGGAGVAYNEQFF.

The chain joins TRBV5-1 to TRBJ2-7; the match to TRBD1 covers 9 bases. The CDR3 sequence is 14 residues long. Germline assignment: CDR1 SGHRS and CDR2 YFSETQ. Losses at the gene ends were 5 bases for V and 9 bases for J; bases not matched to a gene: 12. CDR3 sequence reads: CASSSLGTGNGQYF. The CDR3 nucleotides are TGCGCCAGCAGTTCTCTCGGGACAGGGAACGGGCAGTACTTC.

The rearrangement uses TRBV11-1 and TRBJ2-7; tentative D call: TRBD1 (6 bases). The V gene lost 2 bases and the J gene lost 6 bases, with 17 bases spanning the gap. The germline gives CDR1 SGHAT, CDR2 FQDESV (reference sequence). The CDR3 runs to 15 residues. In DNA form, the CDR3 reads TGTGCCAGCAGCTTAACTACTTTAACAGGGACCGAGCAGTACTTC. Translating it yields CASSLTTLTGTEQYF.

This chain joins TRBV11-3 and TRBJ2-7, with a weak D call TRBD1 (9 bases). Germline CDR1 SGHNT, CDR2 YENEEA. The CDR3 is 16 amino acids. The V and J ends lost 3 bases and 5 bases respectively, with 20 bases between them. The CDR3 here is CASSFSGGTGNHEQYF. In DNA form, the CDR3 reads TGTGCCAGCAGCTTCTCGGGAGGGACAGGGAACCACGAGCAGTACTTC. The full variable domain, rest sourced from reference TRBV11-3 and TRBJ2-7, is EAGVVQSPRYKIIEKKQPVAFWCNPISGHNTLYWYLQNLGQGPELLIRYENEEAVDDSQLPKDRFSAERLKGVDSTLKIQPAELGDSAVYLCASSFSGGTGNHEQYFGPGTRLTVT.

The rearrangement joins TRBV6-5 to TRBJ2-4, with D possibly TRBD1 on 6 matching bases. Between the trimmed V and J ends, which lost 5 bases and 5 bases, there was a span of 13 bases. The CDR3 totals 14 residues. Per the germline V gene, CDR1 is MNHEY and CDR2 is SVGAGI. The CDR3 sequence is CASSLLGQQNIQYF. The DNA of the CDR3 is TGTGCCAGCAGTCTTCTCGGACAGCAAAACATTCAGTACTTC.

V gene TRBV27 combines with J gene TRBJ1-1, with D possibly being TRBD1 (6 bases). The V and J ends lost 6 bases and 3 bases respectively, with 8 bases between them. CDR3 length: 12 residues. In germline, CDR1 is MNHEY, CDR2 SMNVEV (reference sequence). The CDR3, as DNA: TGTGCCAGCAGAGGACAGTACACTGAAGCTTTCTTT. Encoded protein: CASRGQYTEAFF.

V gene TRBV5-4 combines with J gene TRBJ2-1, with 13 bases that match TRBD2. Per germline, CDR1 SGHNT and CDR2 YYREEE (reference sequence). The V and J ends lost 0 bases and 0 bases, in that order; junction bases with no gene match: 6. The CDR3 consists of 19 residues. CDR3 amino acids: CASSLELAGGPGSYNEQFF. As DNA, the CDR3 is TGTGCCAGCAGCTTGGAACTAGCGGGGGGGCCGGGCTCCTACAATGAGCAGTTCTTC.

This clone is a singleton in its sample. The chain has TRBV19 and TRBJ2-3, with TRBD1 matching over 7 bases. The CDR3 contains 13 residues. Per the germline V gene, CDR1 is LNHDA and CDR2 is SQIVND (reference sequence). Unmatched junction bases numbered 10, after V lost 11 bases and J lost 5 bases. CDR3 bases: TGTGCCTCGAGTGACAGGGCCGAAGATACGCAGTATTTT. Protein sequence: CASSDRAEDTQYF.

V gene TRBV5-4 combines with J gene TRBJ2-3, with 7 bases lining up with TRBD2. The V gene end was trimmed by 4 bases and the J gene end by 2 bases; junction bases not matched to a gene: 7. CDR1 is SGHNT and CDR2 is YYREEE in the germline V gene (reference sequence). CDR3 length equals 15 residues. The DNA of the CDR3 is TGTGCCAGCAGCCCTGGACTAGTGAACACAGATACGCAGTATTTT. Translated, it gives CASSPGLVNTDTQYF.

The rearrangement joins TRBV2 to TRBJ2-5, with 15 positions matching TRBD2. The trim removed 8 bases at V and 4 bases at J, leaving 14 bases unmatched. Germline V gives CDR1 SNHLY, CDR2 FYNNEI. This CDR3 has 18 residues. This CDR3 reads CASGIPGTSGGQLETQYF. The DNA for the CDR3 is TGTGCCAGCGGGATCCCCGGGACTAGCGGGGGGCAATTAGAGACCCAGTACTTC.

J is TRBJ1-1 and V is TRBV20-1, with D hard to call. The CDR3 has 11 amino acids. From germline, CDR1 is DFQATT and CDR2 SNEGSKA (reference sequence). Deletions cut 6 bases from V and 5 bases from J, with 10 bases between. The CDR3 reads CSAKSETEAFF. CDR3 nucleotide sequence: TGCAGTGCAAAGAGCGAGACTGAAGCTTTCTTT.

This clone was counted a single time. This chain joins TRBV5-5 and TRBJ1-4; D unresolved. Trimming left V 3 bases short and J 8 bases short, with 8 bases between. Per germline, CDR1 SGHKS and CDR2 YYEKEE (reference sequence). CDR3 length: 12 amino acids. The CDR3 is CASSSGEEKLFF. The CDR3 region has the DNA TGTGCCAGCAGCTCCGGGGAGGAAAAACTGTTTTTT.

The chain links TRBV7-8 to TRBJ1-5; D is possibly TRBD1 (5 bases). CDR1 and CDR2 (germline): SGHVS, FQNEAQ. Trimming took 10 bases from V and 2 from J, leaving 27 bases between them. The CDR3 has 18 amino acids. The CDR3 protein is CATSGPLMASLGNQPQHF. The DNA of the CDR3 is TGTGCCACCTCAGGGCCTCTGATGGCAAGTCTAGGCAATCAGCCCCAGCATTTT.